In its sample, the clone carrying this TCR beta chain was seen a few times. Its antigen is undetermined. The record originates from a study of cytomegalovirus exposure and HLA in healthy donors. Background on the study: A preliminary data release comprised 70 million to 95 million unique TCRs obtained from HLA-typed donors. Broader study findings: Rare TCR sequences predominated, though certain public TCRs were found in many donors.

Primers for the PCR totalled 60 Vbeta and 13 Jbeta. Clones were read by immunoSEQ multiplex PCR, and TCRdb kept only the in-frame ones, dropping some. The sample records around 150,000 clones, roughly 72% being singletons. It was healthy bone marrow donors who served as donors. Donors sampled were nominally healthy, though unrecorded immune exposures were likely. The sequenced material came from PBMCs. The source of this sequence is a woman in her 40s in good health and CMV-seronegative.

The CDR3 protein is CASSPGQRLNQETQYF. Here the CDR3 DNA reads TGTGCCAGCTCACCAGGTCAGAGGCTAAACCAAGAGACCCAGTACTTC. This sequence joins TRBV18 and TRBJ2-5; no firm D call. This CDR3 has 16 amino acids. CDR1 and CDR2 (germline): KGHSH, LQKENI. Trimming took 2 bases from V and 0 from J, leaving 13 bases between them.